The entry that follows covers one TCR beta chain sequence. Antigen unknown. The data were obtained in a study of cytomegalovirus exposure and HLA in healthy donors. Notes on the study in general: In an earlier analysis, most TCR beta V segments were productive about 90% or about 30% of the time. In a later analysis, at a false discovery rate of 0.05, approximately 16,000 TCR beta sequences were associated with HLA alleles.

Nominally healthy donors were sampled, though unrecorded immune exposures were likely. A multiplex PCR was run with 60 Vbeta primers and 13 Jbeta primers. Assay: immunoSEQ multiplex PCR; the TCRdb copy retains only in-frame clones and omits some. The sample contains roughly 190,000 clones, around 73% of which appear only once. Sequencing was performed on PBMCs. The TCR was taken from a woman under 40 in good health and CMV-seropositive.

DNA for the CDR3: TGTGCCAGCAGCTCGACAGGGAGAGTCGGCAATCAGCCCCAGCATTTT. Translation gives CASSSTGRVGNQPQHF. The chain combines TRBV7-9 with TRBJ1-5, with TRBD1 identical over 7 bases. Germline V gene lookup returns CDR1 SEHNR and CDR2 FQNEAQ (reference sequence). The CDR3 covers 16 residues. The V and J ends lost 4 bases and 2 bases, in that order; junction bases with no gene match: 8.